This T cell receptor (beta chain) was observed in a study of blood T cells in healthy people across ages. The CDR3 extends over 15 amino acids. V lost 7 bases and J 2 bases, leaving 16 bases between the germline ends. PCR was performed a second time for roughly 7 to 11 cycles using a sample-barcoded 5' primer and a J-beta primer mix. TCRdb processed the 5' RACE reads anew with MiXCR; each CDR3 protein has one entry. The sample lists under 750,000 distinct CDR3 sequences, roughly 48% occurring once. What was sequenced was blood. The sequence came from a man at least 80 years old in good health. J is TRBJ2-3 and V is TRBV12-3 or TRBV12-4, with no clear D. The CDR3 is CASILGVGYTDTQYF. CDR3 DNA sequence: TGTGCCAGCATCCTTGGGGTGGGCTACACAGATACGCAGTATTTT.